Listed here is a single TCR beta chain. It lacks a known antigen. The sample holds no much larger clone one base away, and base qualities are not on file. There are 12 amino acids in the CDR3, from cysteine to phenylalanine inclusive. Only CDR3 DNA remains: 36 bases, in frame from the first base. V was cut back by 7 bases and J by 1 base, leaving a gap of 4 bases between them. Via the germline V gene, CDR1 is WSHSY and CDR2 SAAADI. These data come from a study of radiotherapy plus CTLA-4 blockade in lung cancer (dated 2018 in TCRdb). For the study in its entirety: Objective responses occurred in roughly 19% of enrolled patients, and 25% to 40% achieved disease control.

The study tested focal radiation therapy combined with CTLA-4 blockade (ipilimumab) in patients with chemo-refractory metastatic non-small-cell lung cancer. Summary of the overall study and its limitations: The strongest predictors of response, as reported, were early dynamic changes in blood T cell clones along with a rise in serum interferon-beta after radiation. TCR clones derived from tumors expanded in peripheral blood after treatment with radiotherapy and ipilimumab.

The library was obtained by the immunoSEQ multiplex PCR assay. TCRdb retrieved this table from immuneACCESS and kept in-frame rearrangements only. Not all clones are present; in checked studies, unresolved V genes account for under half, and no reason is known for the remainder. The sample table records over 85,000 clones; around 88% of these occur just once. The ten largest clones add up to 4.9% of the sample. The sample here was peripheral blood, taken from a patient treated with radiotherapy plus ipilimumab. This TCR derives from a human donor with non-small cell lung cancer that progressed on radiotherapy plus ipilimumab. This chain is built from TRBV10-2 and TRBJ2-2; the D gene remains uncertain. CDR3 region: CASKENTGELFF. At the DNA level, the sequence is TGCGCCAGCAAGGAGAACACCGGGGAGCTGTTTTTT.